This section outlines one TCR beta chain sequence together with its context. Its antigen is currently unknown. The data were taken from a study of OX40 agonist ivuxolimab in advanced cancers. Turning to the study itself: Ivuxolimab, which is an agonistic anti-OX40 (CD134) antibody, was administered to the patients.

This CDR3 is built from 15 residues. V was pared by 0 bases and J by 8 bases, with 14 bases between. Germline V gene sequence: CDR1 LGHNA, CDR2 YSLEER. Assay used: immunoSEQ multiplex PCR; TCRdb lists only in-frame clones, some missing. The sample lists fewer than 20,000 clones; 90% were seen once. General observations from the study: Among T cells, CD8+ cells averaged more expanded clones than CD4+ cells. Expanded peripheral T cell antigen specificity was not determined.

The sample in question was CD4+ or CD8+ T cells sorted from blood, obtained in a trial of the OX40 agonist ivuxolimab. This receptor was identified in an adult with an advanced solid tumor such as melanoma, head and neck, liver or kidney cancer. The V gene is TRBV4-3, the J gene TRBJ1-3; D is ambiguous. The CDR3 DNA reads as TGCGCCAGCAGCCAAGACAATGTTGGGCGGGACACCATATATTTT. This gives the protein CASSQDNVGRDTIYF.